Detailed here is one T cell receptor beta chain. This sample stems from a study of radiotherapy plus CTLA-4 blockade in lung cancer. TCRdb's copy holds only in-frame clones and misses some; the assay was immunoSEQ multiplex PCR. Found here are approximately 47,000 clones, roughly 80% of them singletons; the top ten hold 3% to 4%. The sequencing used peripheral blood, collected from a patient treated with radiotherapy plus ipilimumab. The sequence derives from a human donor with non-small cell lung cancer who had stable disease on radiotherapy plus ipilimumab.

The CDR3 nucleotides are TGCGCCAGCAGCCAAGTGGACAGTGGGAACTACGAGCAGTACTTC. It specifies CASSQVDSGNYEQYF. V usage is TRBV4-3 and J usage is TRBJ2-7, with TRBD1 as a possible D gene (6 bases). This CDR3 has 15 residues. Germline CDR1 reads LGHNA; CDR2 reads YSLEER. Trimming took off 1 base at V and 3 bases at J, with 13 bases between the two ends.